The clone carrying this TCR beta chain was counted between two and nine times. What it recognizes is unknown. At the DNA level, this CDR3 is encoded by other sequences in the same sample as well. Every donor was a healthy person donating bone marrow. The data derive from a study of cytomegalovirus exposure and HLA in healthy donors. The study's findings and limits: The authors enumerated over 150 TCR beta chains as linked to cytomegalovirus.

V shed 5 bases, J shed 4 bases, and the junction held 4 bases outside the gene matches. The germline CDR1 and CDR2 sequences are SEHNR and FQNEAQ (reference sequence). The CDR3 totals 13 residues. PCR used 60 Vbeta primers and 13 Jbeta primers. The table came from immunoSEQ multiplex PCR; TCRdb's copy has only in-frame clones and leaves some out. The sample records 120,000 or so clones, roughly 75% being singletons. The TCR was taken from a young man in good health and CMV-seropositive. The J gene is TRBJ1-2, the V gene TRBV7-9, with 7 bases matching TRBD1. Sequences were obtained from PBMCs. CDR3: CASSPGTAYGYTF. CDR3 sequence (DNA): TGTGCCAGCAGCCCAGGGACAGCCTATGGCTACACCTTC.